Shown below are 20 T cell receptor beta chains from a single sample sequenced in a study of regulatory T cells in long-lasting Graves disease. Time point given: persistent/refractory GD, antithyroid drugs over 5 years with positive TRAb. Construction of the TCR library relied on RNA isolated from PBMCs. Building of the TCR beta libraries involved iRepertoire HTBI primers and Arm-PCR of CDR3 regions. TCRdb reprocessed the multiplex PCR reads via MiXCR and lists one record per CDR3 protein. The sample lists a few hundred thousand distinct CDR3 sequences, roughly a quarter occurring once. This specimen was peripheral blood mononuclear cells (PBMCs), taken when the disease was refractory, from a patient treated with antithyroid drugs. These receptors all come from a female donor with Graves disease.

This clonotype came up a few times. The DNA of the CDR3 is TGCGCCAGCAGCTTAGGAGTCCGGGAATTTAACACTGAAGCTTTCTTT. As protein: CASSLGVREFNTEAFF. The rearrangement joins TRBV5-1 to TRBJ1-1; the D is unclear. The CDR3 runs to 16 residues. The V gene's germline CDR1 is SGHRS and CDR2 YFSETQ. Trimming stripped 2 bases from V and 2 bases from J, with 16 bases between.

The sample holds a few counts of this clonotype. The gene calls are TRBV6-1 and TRBJ1-2; D unclear. The CDR3 totals 12 residues. V shed 5 bases and J shed 8 bases, with 12 bases lying between them. Per the germline V gene, CDR1 is MNHNS and CDR2 is SASEGT. The CDR3 DNA reads as TGTGCCAGCAGTCCCGGGCCAAGGGGCTACACCTTC. Amino acid sequence: CASSPGPRGYTF.

This clonotype was seen ten or more times. This chain connects TRBV27 to TRBJ2-7, with D possibly being TRBD1 (6 bases). The germline V gene has CDR1 MNHEY and CDR2 SMNVEV (reference sequence). V lost 1 base, J lost 3 bases, and 13 bases lay in between. There are 15 residues in the CDR3. CDR3 protein: CASSLYRDARYEQYF. CDR3 bases: TGTGCCAGCAGTTTATACAGGGACGCCCGCTACGAGCAGTACTTC.

This clonotype was recorded a few times. The rearrangement uses TRBV18 and TRBJ2-5; D unclear. Germline CDR1 and CDR2: KGHSH and LQKENI. V was cut by 0 bases and J by 4 bases, with 9 bases left in between. This CDR3 has 14 residues. The CDR3 DNA reads TGTGCCAGCTCACCACCGGTATCTATAGAGACCCAGTACTTC. It encodes CASSPPVSIETQYF.

This clonotype was seen ten or more times. V is TRBV25-1 and J is TRBJ2-5; 9 bases are shared with TRBD2. This CDR3 spans 18 amino acids. Looked up from germline, CDR1 is MGHDK and CDR2 is SYGVNS. V lost 2 bases and J lost 2; bases outside the gene matches: 12. The DNA of the CDR3 is TGTGCCAGCAGTGAAGCGTTGGCTAGCGGGATTTCGCAAGAGACCCAGTACTTC. It encodes CASSEALASGISQETQYF.

This clonotype showed up many times. The chain couples TRBV6-5 to TRBJ1-1; no clear D. V lost 2 bases to trimming and J lost 8 bases, with 9 bases between them. The CDR3 loop spans 12 amino acids. The germline V gene encodes CDR1 MNHEY and CDR2 SVGAGI. CDR3 DNA sequence: TGTGCCAGCAGTTACCTTCTCACGGAAGCTTTCTTT. Translation gives CASSYLLTEAFF.

This clonotype occurred many times. The V call is TRBV12-3 or TRBV12-4, the J call TRBJ2-7; TRBD2 might be the D (5 bases). The CDR3 totals 14 residues. The V and J ends lost 7 bases and 5 bases respectively, with 18 bases between them. Here the CDR3 reads CASTKNEGIHEQYF. CDR3 DNA sequence: TGTGCCAGCACCAAAAATGAGGGAATCCACGAGCAGTACTTC.

In this sample, this clonotype turned up a few times. V gene TRBV12-3 or TRBV12-4 combines with J gene TRBJ1-1; 9 bases line up with TRBD1. CDR3 size: 14 residues. Losses at the gene ends were 5 bases for V and 1 base for J; bases not matched to a gene: 2. In DNA, the CDR3 is TGTGCCAGCAGTGCACAGGGGGCGAACACTGAAGCTTTCTTT. This encodes CASSAQGANTEAFF.

The chain has TRBV20-1 and TRBJ2-1; the match to TRBD1 covers 8 bases. J gave up 4 bases and V 6 bases, and 8 bases lay outside the gene matches. The germline gives CDR1 DFQATT, CDR2 SNEGSKA (reference sequence). CDR3 length equals 14 residues. The CDR3 nucleotides read TGCAGTGCGGAGGGGACAGGACCTTACAATGAGCAGTTCTTC. As protein: CSAEGTGPYNEQFF.

This clonotype was seen repeatedly, ten times or more. J is TRBJ1-1 and V is TRBV2; D unclear. V lost 5 bases and J lost 0, with 10 bases in between. The length of the CDR3 is 14 residues. CDR1 and CDR2 from the germline V gene are SNHLY and FYNNEI. As DNA, the CDR3 is TGTGCCAGCAGTTTAGATCAGCTGAACACTGAAGCTTTCTTT. This gives the protein CASSLDQLNTEAFF.

The chain couples TRBV6-9 to TRBJ1-1; TRBD1 aligns across 7 bases. Germline values: CDR1 MNHGY, CDR2 SVAAGI. The CDR3 has 13 residues. V dropped 4 bases and J dropped 12; count of bases not matched to a gene: 11. The CDR3 sequence: CASSSPGQPVTFF. Here the CDR3 DNA reads TGTGCCAGCAGTTCGCCGGGACAGCCTGTAACTTTCTTT.

This clonotype was counted many times. This chain links TRBV7-8 with TRBJ1-3, with D unclear. Trimming removed 5 bases from V and 2 bases from J, with 19 bases in between. Germline CDR1 is SGHVS and CDR2 is FQNEAQ. The CDR3 is 17 amino acids. The CDR3 nucleotides are TGTGCCAGCAGCCTAACCCAGATGATGAGTACTGGAAACACCATATATTTT. It specifies CASSLTQMMSTGNTIYF.

The rearrangement joins TRBV7-6 to TRBJ2-6, with a weak D call TRBD2 (7 bases). From germline, CDR1 is SGHVS and CDR2 FNYEAQ. The CDR3 sequence is 18 residues long. V was clipped by 2 bases and J by 3 bases, with 17 bases between them. The CDR3 loop reads CASSLRGGRTYGANVLTF. The CDR3 nucleotides are TGTGCCAGCAGCTTAAGGGGGGGTCGAACTTATGGGGCCAACGTCCTGACTTTC.

Ten or more counts support this clonotype. The V and J genes are TRBV3-1 and TRBJ2-5; D gene ambiguous. The V gene lost 0 bases and the J gene lost 5 bases, with 10 bases spanning the gap. The CDR3 is 14 residues long. CDR1 and CDR2 from the germline V gene are LGHDT and YNNKEL (reference sequence). The CDR3 DNA reads as TGTGCCAGCAGCCAAGACACATTCCAGGAGACCCAGTACTTC. It is translated as CASSQDTFQETQYF.

This chain connects TRBV20-1 to TRBJ1-5, with a tentative D call TRBD1 (6 bases). Looked up from germline, CDR1 is DFQATT and CDR2 is SNEGSKA (reference sequence). Trimming shortened V by 2 bases and J by 4 bases, and 15 bases separated the two germline ends. This CDR3 spans 15 amino acids. The CDR3 protein is CSARLRGLWNQPQHF. The CDR3 DNA reads as TGCAGTGCTAGATTAAGGGGGTTGTGGAATCAGCCCCAGCATTTT.

The CDR3 DNA reads TGTGCCAGCAGTTACTCGGGGGGGAACTCTGGGGCCAACGTCCTGACTTTC. Amino acids: CASSYSGGNSGANVLTF. The chain couples TRBV6-2 or TRBV6-3 to TRBJ2-6; 7 nucleotides agree with TRBD2. Germline values: CDR1 MNHEY, CDR2 SVGEGT. CDR3 length: 17 residues. V lost 0 bases and J lost 0; bases outside the gene matches: 2.

The CDR3 DNA is TGTGCCAGCAGCCGCCCGGACCTAGCGGGGGACACGAACACCGGGGAGCTGTTTTTT. Residues: CASSRPDLAGDTNTGELFF. J is TRBJ2-2 and V is TRBV5-6, with 10 bases lining up with TRBD2. The V segment lost 4 bases and the J segment 0 bases; nucleotides outside the gene matches: 12. From germline, CDR1 is SGHDT and CDR2 YYEEEE. The CDR3 length is 19 residues.

Concerning this clonotype: The junction and the germline gene differ at one end; a read error may be behind it. The genes are TRBV28 and TRBJ1-5; D possibly corresponds to TRBD1 (5 bases). CDR3 length equals 15 residues. Germline V gene sequence: CDR1 MDHEN, CDR2 SYDVKM. CDR3 amino acids: CASSSLSGSNQPRHF. DNA for the CDR3: TGTGCCAGCAGTTCCCTCTCAGGGAGCAATCAGCCCCGGCATTTT.

The table lists this clonotype with many counts. V usage is TRBV30 and J usage is TRBJ1-1; no clear D gene. Per germline, CDR1 GTSNPN and CDR2 SVGIG (reference sequence). CDR3 length equals 13 residues. Trimming took off 6 bases at V and 0 bases at J, with 11 bases between the two ends. Here the CDR3 DNA reads TGTGCCTGCCACCAGGACGTGAACACTGAAGCTTTCTTT. Translation gives CACHQDVNTEAFF.

This clonotype was seen many times. The chain recombines TRBV28 with TRBJ1-4; D might be TRBD1 (5 bases). Germline-derived CDR1 and CDR2 are MDHEN and SYDVKM. V lost 2 bases and J lost 7, with 11 bases in between. The CDR3 is 14 residues long. Here the CDR3 reads CASSLEGTGEKLFF. The CDR3 DNA follows: TGTGCCAGCAGTTTAGAAGGGACTGGTGAAAAACTGTTTTTT.